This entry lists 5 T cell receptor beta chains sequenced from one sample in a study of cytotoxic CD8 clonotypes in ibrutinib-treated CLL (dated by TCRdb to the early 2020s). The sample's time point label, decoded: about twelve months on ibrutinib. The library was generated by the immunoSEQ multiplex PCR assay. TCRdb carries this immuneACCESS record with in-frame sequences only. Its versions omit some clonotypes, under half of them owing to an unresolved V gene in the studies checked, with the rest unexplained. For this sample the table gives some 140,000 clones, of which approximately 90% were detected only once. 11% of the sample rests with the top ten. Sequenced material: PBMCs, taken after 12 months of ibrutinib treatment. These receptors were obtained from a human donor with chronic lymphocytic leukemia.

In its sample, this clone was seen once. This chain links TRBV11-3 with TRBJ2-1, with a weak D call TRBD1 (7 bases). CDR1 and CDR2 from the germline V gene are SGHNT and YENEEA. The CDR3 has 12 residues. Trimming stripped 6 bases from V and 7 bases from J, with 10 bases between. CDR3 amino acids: CASSSGGNEQFF. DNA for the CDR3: TGTGCCAGCAGTTCAGGGGGGAATGAGCAGTTCTTC.

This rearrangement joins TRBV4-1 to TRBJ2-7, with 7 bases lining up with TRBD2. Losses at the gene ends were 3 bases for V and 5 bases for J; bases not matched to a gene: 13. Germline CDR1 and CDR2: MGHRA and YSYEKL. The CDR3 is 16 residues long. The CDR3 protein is CASSHPRGEISHEQYF. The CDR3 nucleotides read TGCGCCAGCAGCCACCCCCGGGGGGAAATCAGCCACGAGCAGTACTTC.

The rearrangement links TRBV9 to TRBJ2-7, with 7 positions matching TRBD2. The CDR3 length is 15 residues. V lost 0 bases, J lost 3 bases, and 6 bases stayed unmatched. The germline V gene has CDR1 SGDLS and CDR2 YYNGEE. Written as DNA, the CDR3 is TGTGCCAGCAGCGTAGGTTCTAGCGGCCTCTACGAGCAGTACTTC. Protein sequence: CASSVGSSGLYEQYF.

The CDR3 region is CASSVGQRETQYF. In DNA, the CDR3 is TGTGCCAGTAGTGTGGGACAGAGGGAGACCCAGTACTTC. The rearrangement links TRBV19 to TRBJ2-5; the match to TRBD1 covers 7 bases. Looked up from germline, CDR1 is LNHDA and CDR2 is SQIVND (reference sequence). The CDR3 totals 13 residues. V dropped 5 bases and J dropped 5; count of bases not matched to a gene: 5.

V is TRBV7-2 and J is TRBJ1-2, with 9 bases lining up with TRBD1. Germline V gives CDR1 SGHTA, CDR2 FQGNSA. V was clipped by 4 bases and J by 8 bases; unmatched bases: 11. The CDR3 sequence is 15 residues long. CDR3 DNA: TGTGCCAGCAGCTCAAGGGACAGGGCTTCGTGGGGCTACACCTTC. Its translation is CASSSRDRASWGYTF.